These 17 T cell receptor beta chains share one sample of origin, sequenced in a study of CD8+ T cells in alopecia areata. As for treatment: oral pan-JAK inhibitor, 5-10 mg twice daily. Once RNA had been extracted, it was reverse transcribed into cDNA to act as the sequencing template. Produced via immunoSEQ multiplex PCR; TCRdb's table is partial and in-frame only. Among around 200,000 clones listed, around 60% were seen once. Sequenced material: CD4+ T cells sorted from blood, taken at week 4, from a patient treated with tofacitinib. All receptors come from a human donor with alopecia areata.

The chain links TRBV23-1 to TRBJ2-7; no reliable D call. TRBV23-1 is given ORF status, its function remaining uncertain. CDR3 size: 14 residues. The germline V and J ends were trimmed by 6 bases and 1 base, with 13 bases remaining between them. The CDR3 DNA is TGCGCCAGCAGCCCGCGCGAGTCTTCCTACGAGCAGTACTTC. It translates to CASSPRESSYEQYF.

Comment on this clone: One end of the junction varies from germline; a read error may be responsible. The chain combines TRBV7-8 with TRBJ1-2, with no clear D. The germline gives CDR1 SGHVS, CDR2 FQNEAQ. The CDR3 runs 15 residues. The CDR3 here is CASSLAGGWEYGYTF. DNA of the CDR3: TGTGCCAGCAGCCTAGCCGGAGGGTGGGAGTATGGCTACACCTTC.

The chain couples TRBV7-9 to TRBJ2-7; no reliable D call. Germline V lookup: CDR1 SEHNR, CDR2 FQNEAQ (reference sequence). V was trimmed by 5 bases and J by 3 bases, leaving 8 bases between them. The CDR3 is 12 residues long. CDR3 sequence (DNA): TGTGCCAGCAGCCCGTTAGGCTACGAGCAGTACTTC. It is translated as CASSPLGYEQYF.

The chain uses TRBV2 and TRBJ2-5, with 9 bases lining up with TRBD1. CDR3 length: 15 residues. With 11 bases clipped from V and 5 bases from J, the junction kept 15 bases outside the gene matches. Germline CDR1 reads SNHLY; CDR2 reads FYNNEI. The CDR3 loop reads CAGAPEQGAGETQYF. The CDR3 DNA reads TGTGCCGGGGCTCCGGAACAGGGGGCAGGGGAGACCCAGTACTTC.

The chain carries TRBV30 and TRBJ1-1; D is unresolved. This CDR3 is built from 12 residues. V shed 0 bases and J shed 8 bases, with 10 bases lying between them. Per the germline V gene, CDR1 is GTSNPN and CDR2 is SVGIG (reference sequence). As DNA, the CDR3 is TGTGCCTGGAGTGTCCCCGCTGGGGAAGCTTTCTTT. It specifies CAWSVPAGEAFF.

This clone occurred a few times. The rearrangement joins TRBV7-9 to TRBJ2-7; 7 bases match TRBD2. The CDR3 is made up of 14 amino acids. With 2 bases clipped from V and 5 bases from J, the junction kept 6 bases outside the gene matches. Germline V gene data show CDR1 as SEHNR and CDR2 as FQNEAQ (reference sequence). The CDR3 region has the DNA TGTGCCAGCAGCTTACAGCGGGACGGGAACGAGCAGTACTTC. The encoded protein is CASSLQRDGNEQYF. The full variable domain, with the rest looked up from reference TRBV7-9 and TRBJ2-7, is DTGVSQNPRHKITKRGQNVTFRCDPISEHNRLYWYRQTLGQGPEFLTYFQNEAQLEKSRLLSDRFSAERPKGSFSTLEIQRTEQGDSAMYLCASSLQRDGNEQYFGPGTRLTVT.

This chain's CDR3 is CASSFSGPTRGYTF. Here the CDR3 DNA reads TGTGCCAGCAGCTTCTCGGGTCCCACGAGGGGCTACACCTTC. The genes are TRBV11-2 and TRBJ1-2; no reliable D call. The CDR3 is made up of 14 amino acids. The V end was cut by 3 bases, the J end by 8 bases, with 16 bases between. Per the germline V gene, CDR1 is SGHAT and CDR2 is FQNNGV.

CDR3 sequence: CASSPLTGGTYEQYF. In DNA form, the CDR3 reads TGTGCCAGCAGCCCACTAACGGGAGGGACCTACGAGCAGTACTTC. The chain joins TRBV6-5 to TRBJ2-7; 8 nucleotides match TRBD2. The CDR3 consists of 15 residues. J lost 2 bases, V lost 6 bases, and 9 bases had no gene match. Germline values: CDR1 MNHEY, CDR2 SVGAGI.

This clone has just one count. This sequence joins TRBV30 and TRBJ2-7; a weak D match, TRBD1 (8 bases). The germline CDR1 and CDR2 sequences are GTSNPN and SVGIG (reference sequence). V lost 5 bases and J 9 bases, leaving 26 bases between the germline ends. The CDR3 spans 15 residues. The CDR3 DNA reads TGTGCCTGGGGGGAGGGGACAGGCACTAACGAGCCGCAGTACTTC. Translated, it gives CAWGEGTGTNEPQYF.

The rearrangement links TRBV13 to TRBJ1-1; D unresolved. The ends were cut back, 3 bases at V and 4 bases at J, with 9 bases in the middle. The CDR3 is 13 amino acids. Germline V gene data show CDR1 as PRHDT and CDR2 as FYEKMQ (reference sequence). CDR3 sequence (DNA): TGTGCCAGCAGCTTTCGCGTAGGCACTGAAGCTTTCTTT. This codes for CASSFRVGTEAFF.

This clone was counted only a few times. The chain employs TRBV15 and TRBJ2-5, with TRBD1 matching over 9 bases. Per the germline V gene, CDR1 is LNHNV and CDR2 is YYDKDF (reference sequence). Germline trimming cut 3 bases from V and 3 bases from J; bases unmatched to any gene: 8. This CDR3 is 16 amino acids long. This CDR3 reads CATSSYGTGLKETQYF. In DNA, the CDR3 is TGTGCCACCAGCAGCTACGGGACAGGGCTTAAAGAGACCCAGTACTTC.

The V and J genes are TRBV30 and TRBJ2-5; possibly TRBD2 for D (6 bases). CDR1 GTSNPN and CDR2 SVGIG come from the germline V gene (reference sequence). V gave up 0 bases and J gave up 7 bases, with 21 bases separating them. This CDR3 has 16 amino acids. In nucleotides, the CDR3 is TGTGCCTGGAGTGTACGGGGGTACTCCGGCCCGGGGACCCAGTACTTC. It yields the protein CAWSVRGYSGPGTQYF.

The rearrangement links TRBV11-2 to TRBJ2-7; a weak D match, TRBD1 (5 bases). The CDR3 sequence is 12 residues long. Trimming stripped 6 bases from V and 3 bases from J, with 9 bases between. CDR1 and CDR2 from the germline V gene are SGHAT and FQNNGV. CDR3 DNA sequence: TGTGCCAGCAGTACGCAGGGCTACGAGCAGTACTTC. Translating gives CASSTQGYEQYF.

CDR3 amino acids: CASSRSDRGRETQYF. The CDR3 DNA follows: TGTGCCAGCAGCCGGTCGGACAGGGGAAGAGAGACCCAGTACTTC. The chain combines TRBV7-2 with TRBJ2-5; the match to TRBD1 covers 9 bases. Germline V gives CDR1 SGHTA, CDR2 FQGNSA. J gave up 4 bases and V 5 bases, and 8 bases lay outside the gene matches. The CDR3 has 15 amino acids.

The chain uses TRBV20-1 and TRBJ1-2; no firm D call. Trimming removed 6 bases from V and 3 bases from J, with 8 bases in between. Germline CDR1 and CDR2: DFQATT and SNEGSKA (reference sequence). CDR3 length equals 11 residues. The CDR3 DNA reads as TGCAGTGCCCAGCGTGACTATGGCTACACCTTC. Translated: CSAQRDYGYTF.

The CDR3 sequence: CSEGDRGGETQYF. The CDR3 DNA is TGCAGCGAAGGGGACAGGGGCGGGGAGACCCAGTACTTC. The rearrangement uses TRBV29-1 and TRBJ2-5, with 10 bases aligning to TRBD1. Losses at the gene ends were 7 bases for V and 5 bases for J; bases not matched to a gene: 7. There are 13 residues in the CDR3. CDR1 is SQVTM, CDR2 ANQGSEA, per germline.

This clone was seen a handful of times. The rearrangement uses TRBV29-1 and TRBJ1-2, with D unclear. Germline assignment: CDR1 SQVTM and CDR2 ANQGSEA. The CDR3 consists of 13 residues. V was trimmed by 8 bases and J by 8 bases, leaving 21 bases between them. This CDR3 is CSISMILEEGYTF. The CDR3 DNA is TGCAGCATATCAATGATCCTAGAGGAAGGCTACACCTTC.